This T cell receptor (beta chain) was obtained from a study of cytomegalovirus exposure and HLA in healthy donors. Whole-study findings and limits: In a later analysis, at a false discovery rate of 0.05, some 15,000 TCR beta sequences were associated with HLA alleles.

PCR involved 60 Vbeta and 13 Jbeta primers. Clones were read by immunoSEQ multiplex PCR, and TCRdb kept only the in-frame ones, dropping some. The sample lists some 150,000 clones, 75% to 85% occurring once. This clone has more than one count but fewer than ten. As yet, its antigen is unknown. Sequences were obtained from PBMCs. This TCR was recovered from a woman aged 40 to 49 in good health and CMV-seronegative.

The chain's CDR3 is CASSSASGGTYNEQFF. CDR3 bases: TGTGCCAGCAGCTCGGCTAGCGGGGGGACCTACAATGAGCAGTTCTTC. The V and J genes are TRBV5-4 and TRBJ2-1, with 11 bases matching TRBD2. The V and J ends lost 3 bases and 2 bases, in that order; junction bases with no gene match: 4. The CDR3 is 16 residues long. CDR1 is SGHNT and CDR2 is YYREEE in the germline V gene (reference sequence). Variable domain in full (rest from reference TRBV5-4 and TRBJ2-1): ETGVTQSPTHLIKTRGQQVTLRCSSQSGHNTVSWYQQALGQGPQFIFQYYREEENGRGNFPPRFSGLQFPNYSSELNVNALELDDSALYLCASSSASGGTYNEQFFGPGTRLTVL.